Presented here are 15 T cell receptor beta chains from one specimen sequenced in a study of radiation and T cells in renal cell carcinoma. Time point here: blood 4 weeks post-SBRT, at nephrectomy. The sample's treatment: 15 Gy SBRT to primary tumor, nephrectomy 4 weeks later. The repertoire was sequenced with immunoSEQ multiplex PCR; TCRdb's copy has only in-frame clones and lacks some. The repertoire holds fewer than 200,000 clones, about 87% seen once, with roughly 10% in the top ten. The sequenced sample was blood, obtained from a patient whose treatment included radiotherapy and nephrectomy. The receptors here all came from a woman between 45 and 60 years old with renal cell carcinoma.

The chain employs TRBV6-6 and TRBJ2-5, with D perhaps matching TRBD2 (5 bases). The CDR3 sequence is 15 residues long. Between the trimmed V and J ends, which lost 5 bases and 4 bases, there was a span of 17 bases. From germline, CDR1 is MNHNY and CDR2 SVGAGI (reference sequence). The CDR3 reads CASSPRDREGETQYF. In nucleotides, the CDR3 is TGTGCCAGCAGTCCCCGGGATCGGGAAGGAGAGACCCAGTACTTC.

The rearrangement uses TRBV7-9 and TRBJ2-1; D ambiguous. Germline V lookup: CDR1 SEHNR, CDR2 FQNEAQ (reference sequence). The CDR3 is 14 amino acids. Deletions cut 8 bases from V and 0 bases from J, with 11 bases between. CDR3 bases: TGTGCCAGCTATCGATCCAGCTCCTACAATGAGCAGTTCTTC. This translates into CASYRSSSYNEQFF.

V gene TRBV9 combines with J gene TRBJ2-7; TRBD1 matches 11 bases. This CDR3 is built from 15 residues. Germline loops: CDR1 SGDLS, CDR2 YYNGEE. The V and J ends lost 3 bases and 3 bases, in that order; junction bases with no gene match: 5. The CDR3 is CASSADRGPFYEQYF. CDR3 nucleotide sequence: TGTGCCAGCAGCGCGGACAGGGGGCCTTTCTACGAGCAGTACTTC.

J is TRBJ2-1 and V is TRBV6-5; D may be TRBD1 (6 bases). V was trimmed by 7 bases and J by 0 bases, leaving 13 bases between them. The CDR3 sequence is 15 residues long. Germline CDR1 is MNHEY and CDR2 is SVGAGI. The CDR3 spells CASTTDRSSYNEQFF. DNA for the CDR3: TGTGCCAGCACTACCGACAGGAGCTCCTACAATGAGCAGTTCTTC.

This chain connects TRBV4-3 to TRBJ1-2, with a weak D call TRBD1 (5 bases). The CDR3 is 15 amino acids. Germline CDR1 LGHNA, CDR2 YSLEER. Trimming shortened V by 2 bases and J by 2 bases, and 12 bases separated the two germline ends. The CDR3 nucleotides are TGCGCCAGCAGCCAATCCGCAGGGCCAAACTATGGCTACACCTTC. Its protein product is CASSQSAGPNYGYTF.

The chain carries TRBV5-1 and TRBJ1-2; D remains unclear. Germline V gives CDR1 SGHRS, CDR2 YFSETQ. The V and J ends lost 2 bases and 4 bases respectively, with 6 bases between them. There are 12 residues in the CDR3. CDR3 sequence reads: CASSLSGYGYTF. CDR3 coding DNA: TGCGCCAGCAGCTTATCGGGCTATGGCTACACCTTC.

The chain has TRBV6-5 and TRBJ2-3; 9 bases align to TRBD2. This CDR3 region has 15 residues. V lost 2 bases to trimming and J lost 2 bases; unmatched junction nucleotides: 2. From germline, CDR1 is MNHEY and CDR2 SVGAGI. The CDR3 DNA reads as TGTGCCAGCAGTTACGAGCGGGGGGTCACAGATACGCAGTATTTT. This gives the protein CASSYERGVTDTQYF.

The chain combines TRBV7-2 with TRBJ2-4; unclear D gene. The V gene lost 2 bases and the J gene lost 1 base, with 21 bases spanning the gap. Germline V lookup: CDR1 SGHTA, CDR2 FQGNSA. This CDR3 spans 19 amino acids. The CDR3 nucleotides are TGTGCCAGCAGCTTAAGTCGGAACAGTCCTCCCGGGGCCAAAAACATTCAGTACTTC. This sequence encodes CASSLSRNSPPGAKNIQYF. Supplemented by reference TRBV7-2 and TRBJ2-4, the full variable domain reads GAGVSQSPSNKVTEKGKDVELRCDPISGHTALYWYRQSLGQGLEFLIYFQGNSAPDKSGLPSDRFSAERTGGSVSTLTIQRTQQEDSAVYLCASSLSRNSPPGAKNIQYFGAGTRLSVL.

The chain is built from TRBV25-1 and TRBJ1-3; no reliable D call. Trimming took off 1 base at V and 4 bases at J, with 11 bases between the two ends. The CDR3 contains 15 residues. Germline V gene lookup returns CDR1 MGHDK and CDR2 SYGVNS. CDR3 bases: TGTGCCAGCAGTGAATGGCGGGGTAGGGGAAACACCATATATTTT. Encoded protein: CASSEWRGRGNTIYF. The full variable domain, completed using reference TRBV25-1 and TRBJ1-3, is EADIYQTPRYLVIGTGKKITLECSQTMGHDKMYWYQQDPGMELHLIHYSYGVNSTEKGDLSSESTVSRIRTEHFPLTLESARPSHTSQYLCASSEWRGRGNTIYFGEGSWLTVV.

The CDR3 bases are TGTGCCAGTAGCCTAGCGGGGGCAGAGACCCAGTACTTC. Its translation is CASSLAGAETQYF. The chain has TRBV19 and TRBJ2-5; 10 bases fit TRBD2. The V segment lost 6 bases and the J segment 4 bases; nucleotides outside the gene matches: 2. The germline V gene encodes CDR1 LNHDA and CDR2 SQIVND (reference sequence). This CDR3 has 13 residues.

V gene TRBV19 combines with J gene TRBJ2-5; unclear D gene. Per the germline V gene, CDR1 is LNHDA and CDR2 is SQIVND (reference sequence). Between the trimmed V and J ends, which lost 4 bases and 3 bases, there was a span of 18 bases. The CDR3 has 16 amino acids. The CDR3: CASSTNEDLWEETQYF. The CDR3 region has the DNA TGTGCCAGTAGTACAAACGAAGACCTTTGGGAAGAGACCCAGTACTTC.

This sequence joins TRBV7-9 and TRBJ1-4; 9 positions agree with TRBD1. J lost 8 bases, V lost 6 bases, and 10 bases had no gene match. CDR1 and CDR2 from the germline V gene are SEHNR and FQNEAQ (reference sequence). The CDR3 runs to 15 residues. This CDR3 reads CASSDRGTGLEKLFF. The CDR3 nucleotides are TGTGCCAGCAGTGATCGGGGGACAGGGTTAGAAAAACTGTTTTTT.

V gene TRBV6-1 combines with J gene TRBJ2-7, with a tentative D call TRBD2 (6 bases). The V end lost 4 bases, the J end lost 0 bases, and 10 bases lay between the germline ends. CDR1 is MNHNS and CDR2 is SASEGT in the germline V gene. The CDR3 totals 14 residues. The CDR3 here is CASSVSGSSYEQYF. The CDR3 DNA reads TGTGCCAGCAGTGTTAGCGGAAGCTCCTACGAGCAGTACTTC.

This sequence joins TRBV7-8 and TRBJ1-3, with D perhaps TRBD1 (5 bases). Per the germline V gene, CDR1 is SGHVS and CDR2 is FQNEAQ. V lost 5 bases to trimming and J lost 0 bases, with 11 bases between them. The length of the CDR3 is 15 residues. The CDR3 reads CASSEGETSGNTIYF. The CDR3 DNA follows: TGTGCCAGCAGCGAAGGGGAGACCTCTGGAAACACCATATATTTT.

CDR3 residues: CASSRVGPTNTEAFF. In DNA, the CDR3 is TGTGCCAGCAGCCGGGTAGGGCCTACGAACACTGAAGCTTTCTTT. The chain joins TRBV7-9 to TRBJ1-1; unclear D gene. The V and J ends lost 5 bases and 1 base respectively, with 14 bases between them. In germline, CDR1 is SEHNR, CDR2 FQNEAQ (reference sequence). This CDR3 is 15 amino acids long.